This T cell receptor beta chain was recorded in a study of blood T cell repertoires in COVID-19. On the study more broadly: Sites across the United States, Italy and Spain contributed samples from acute and convalescent COVID-19. T cells, B-cell-depleted T cells, or PBMCs provided the cDNA or gDNA that served as material.

Data came from immunoSEQ multiplex PCR; TCRdb stores just in-frame clones and leaves some out. The table shows some 97,000 clones, with roughly 89% occurring only once. The CDR3 has 15 amino acids. CDR1 is SGHRS and CDR2 is YFSETQ in the germline V gene. The V end lost 2 bases, the J end lost 2 bases, and 14 bases lay between the germline ends. The gene calls are TRBV5-1 and TRBJ2-7; D possibly corresponds to TRBD1 (5 bases). The sequenced sample consisted of peripheral blood. The sequence derives from a man in his 70s with acute or convalescent COVID-19. DNA of the CDR3: TGCGCCAGCAGCTTTCGCGTGGGGCAGGCCTACGAGCAGTACTTC. Translated: CASSFRVGQAYEQYF.